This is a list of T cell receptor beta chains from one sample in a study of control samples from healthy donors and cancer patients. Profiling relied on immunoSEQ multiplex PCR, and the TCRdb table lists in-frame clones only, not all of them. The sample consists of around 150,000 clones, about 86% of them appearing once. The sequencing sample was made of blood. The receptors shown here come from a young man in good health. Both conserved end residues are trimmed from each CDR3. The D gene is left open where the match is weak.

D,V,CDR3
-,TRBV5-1,ASSSGPPILHNEQF
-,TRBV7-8,AGSSPGAVGYEQY
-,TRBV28,ASSSGTHEQY
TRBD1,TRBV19,ASSIKGLQGATGYT
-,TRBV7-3,ASSLGPEYGYT
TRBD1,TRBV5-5,ASSPGTGAYEQY
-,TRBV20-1,SASARDLYTDTQY
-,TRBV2,ASSTGFVSGNTIY
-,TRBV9,ASSVAGEPYNEQF
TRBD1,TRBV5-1,ASSPDRGYGYT
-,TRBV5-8,ASTDVGNEKLF
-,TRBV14,ASSQRGFSTEAF
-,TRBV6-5,ATNRLNTEAF
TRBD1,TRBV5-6,ASSPDRVTYEQY
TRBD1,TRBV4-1,ASSLLDRVDYSPLH
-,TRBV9,ASSLMGGYPQETQY
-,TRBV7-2,ASSLVSQGDGYT
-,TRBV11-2,ASSFQANYGYT